This T cell receptor (beta chain) was sequenced in a study of OX40 agonist ivuxolimab in advanced cancers. Study details: Prior checkpoint blockade (anti-PD-1, anti-PD-L1 or anti-CTLA-4) was permitted; around 37% had it.

This table comes from immunoSEQ multiplex PCR, and its TCRdb copy is limited to in-frame clones, with some not included. The sample has around 84,000 clones; roughly four fifths are singletons. This TCR came from an adult with an advanced solid tumor such as melanoma, head and neck, liver or kidney cancer. This specimen consisted of CD4+ or CD8+ T cells sorted from blood, obtained in a trial of the OX40 agonist ivuxolimab.

CDR3 loop: CAWSRRGGWDRVFQPQHF. CDR3 DNA: TGTGCCTGGTCAAGGCGCGGGGGGTGGGACAGGGTATTTCAGCCCCAGCATTTT. The chain employs TRBV30 and TRBJ1-5, with 9 bases identical to TRBD1. This CDR3 contains 18 residues. The J segment lost 6 bases and the V segment lost 5 bases, leaving 20 bases of the junction unmatched. In germline, CDR1 is GTSNPN, CDR2 SVGIG (reference sequence).